Following are 21 T cell receptor beta chains from one sample sequenced in a study of technical replicates of blood from a few donors. This table comes from immunoSEQ multiplex PCR, and its TCRdb copy is limited to in-frame clones, with some not included. The data show about 71,000 clones, around 97% seen once. The sample consisted of T cells isolated from PBMCs. These TCRs come from a human donor in good health.

The chain links TRBV5-1 to TRBJ1-1; 8 bases agree with TRBD1. V was clipped by 4 bases and J by 6 bases; unmatched bases: 5. Germline V lookup: CDR1 SGHRS, CDR2 YFSETQ. CDR3 size: 13 residues. CDR3 residues: CASSLQGAAEAFF. In DNA form, the CDR3 reads TGCGCCAGCAGCCTGCAGGGGGCCGCTGAAGCTTTCTTT.

This chain connects TRBV2 to TRBJ2-5; 12 bases are a match to TRBD2. V lost 6 bases to trimming and J lost 5 bases; unmatched junction nucleotides: 13. The CDR3 length is 17 residues. Germline V gives CDR1 SNHLY, CDR2 FYNNEI. The CDR3 DNA is TGTGCCAGCAGGATGAGAGGGCTAGCGGGAGGGAGGGAGACCCAGTACTTC. This gives the protein CASRMRGLAGGRETQYF. The variable domain in full, completed from reference TRBV2 and TRBJ2-5, reads EPEVTQTPSHQVTQMGQEVILRCVPISNHLYFYWYRQILGQKVEFLVSFYNNEISEKSEIFDDQFSVERPDGSNFTLKIRSTKLEDSAMYFCASRMRGLAGGRETQYFGPGTRLLVL.

The chain combines TRBV7-8 with TRBJ1-1, with a tentative D call TRBD1 (6 bases). The CDR3 extends over 15 amino acids. In germline, CDR1 is SGHVS, CDR2 FQNEAQ. Trimming pared 5 bases from V and 5 bases from J, leaving 18 bases between. This CDR3 reads CASSPSQGSWTEAFF. The CDR3 bases are TGTGCCAGCAGCCCATCACAGGGAAGTTGGACTGAAGCTTTCTTT.

The chain combines TRBV15 with TRBJ1-5; TRBD1 is a possible D gene (6 bases). V lost 0 bases and J lost 2, with 20 bases in between. The CDR3 totals 19 residues. Germline CDR1 reads LNHNV; CDR2 reads YYDKDF (reference sequence). CDR3 residues: CATSRDLGGGLWGNQPQHF. Written as DNA, the CDR3 is TGTGCCACCAGCAGAGATCTCGGGGGGGGCCTGTGGGGCAATCAGCCCCAGCATTTT.

J is TRBJ2-3 and V is TRBV5-1, with 11 positions matching TRBD1. Looked up from germline, CDR1 is SGHRS and CDR2 is YFSETQ. J was trimmed by 4 bases and V by 0 bases; bases with no gene match: 10. This CDR3 spans 18 amino acids. The CDR3 DNA reads TGCGCCAGCAGCTTGGTAGATATGGGGACAGGGGGGCCAGATACGCAGTATTTT. It encodes CASSLVDMGTGGPDTQYF.

V gene TRBV11-2 combines with J gene TRBJ2-7; TRBD1 is a possible D gene (5 bases). Trimming took 5 bases from V and 1 from J, leaving 15 bases between them. The CDR3 contains 15 residues. Germline loops: CDR1 SGHAT, CDR2 FQNNGV. The CDR3 nucleotides are TGTGCCAGCAGCCTCAAGGCAGGGATGTCCTACGAGCAGTACTTC. Its protein is CASSLKAGMSYEQYF.

This clone was counted once. The CDR3 reads CASSLAPLRTSGSYEQYF. CDR3 coding DNA: TGTGCCAGCAGCTTGGCCCCTCTGAGGACTAGCGGCTCCTACGAGCAGTACTTC. The J gene is TRBJ2-7, the V gene TRBV5-6; TRBD2 matches at 10 bases. J lost 0 bases, V lost 0 bases, and 9 bases had no gene match. The CDR3 consists of 18 residues. Per the germline V gene, CDR1 is SGHDT and CDR2 is YYEEEE.

The chain combines TRBV6-5 with TRBJ2-7, with D perhaps TRBD2 (5 bases). Germline V gene data show CDR1 as MNHEY and CDR2 as SVGAGI. V was clipped by 4 bases and J by 2 bases, with 12 bases between them. This CDR3 has 14 amino acids. CDR3 bases: TGTGCCAGCAGTTCTCTAGGAGGAACCTACGAGCAGTACTTC. This translates into CASSSLGGTYEQYF.

CDR3 in DNA: TGTGCCAGCAGCCTACGGACAGGGGGTAACACCGGGGAGCTGTTTTTT. This gives the protein CASSLRTGGNTGELFF. The chain carries TRBV9 and TRBJ2-2; TRBD1 matches at 10 bases. J was trimmed by 2 bases and V by 4 bases; bases with no gene match: 5. CDR3 length: 16 amino acids. Looked up from germline, CDR1 is SGDLS and CDR2 is YYNGEE.

The chain couples TRBV4-2 to TRBJ1-5; unclear D gene. Germline-derived CDR1 and CDR2 are LGHNA and YNFKEQ. The V gene lost 0 bases and the J gene lost 7 bases, with 10 bases spanning the gap. The CDR3 runs to 14 residues. The CDR3 spells CASSQDHSGQPQHF. The DNA of the CDR3 is TGTGCCAGCAGCCAAGATCATAGCGGCCAGCCCCAGCATTTT.

The rearrangement joins TRBV6-5 to TRBJ2-7; 10 bases align to TRBD1. V was clipped by 6 bases and J by 2 bases; unmatched bases: 4. Germline V gene lookup returns CDR1 MNHEY and CDR2 SVGAGI. The CDR3 contains 14 residues. The CDR3 spells CASRPGQGTYEQYF. CDR3 coding DNA: TGTGCCAGCAGGCCGGGACAGGGGACCTACGAGCAGTACTTC.

V gene TRBV7-9 combines with J gene TRBJ2-7, with D tentatively TRBD2 (5 bases). This CDR3 is built from 12 residues. V dropped 5 bases and J dropped 4 bases, with 9 bases sitting between them. Germline V gene sequence: CDR1 SEHNR, CDR2 FQNEAQ (reference sequence). The DNA of the CDR3 is TGTGCCAGCAGCCCCCGGGGATACGAGCAGTACTTC. Translating gives CASSPRGYEQYF.

The CDR3 here is CASSFGRGLWANEQFF. The CDR3, as DNA: TGTGCCAGCAGTTTTGGCAGGGGGCTCTGGGCCAATGAGCAGTTCTTC. The chain couples TRBV27 to TRBJ2-1; TRBD1 aligns across 8 bases. Germline V gene sequence: CDR1 MNHEY, CDR2 SMNVEV (reference sequence). This CDR3 contains 16 residues. V gave up 3 bases and J gave up 6 bases; unmatched junction bases: 10.

The chain is built from TRBV12-5 and TRBJ2-7; possible D gene TRBD1, 6 bases. Germline loops: CDR1 LGHNT, CDR2 FRNRAP. The V end was cut by 5 bases, the J end by 0 bases, with 14 bases between. The CDR3 is 15 amino acids. The CDR3 reads CASGRKMDSSYEQYF. CDR3 coding DNA: TGTGCTAGTGGTAGAAAAATGGACAGCTCCTACGAGCAGTACTTC. Supplemented by reference TRBV12-5 and TRBJ2-7, the full variable domain reads DARVTQTPRHKVTEMGQEVTMRCQPILGHNTVFWYRQTMMQGLELLAYFRNRAPLDDSGMPKDRFSAEMPDATLATLKIQPSEPRDSAVYFCASGRKMDSSYEQYFGPGTRLTVT.

The V call is TRBV6-5, the J call TRBJ1-3; possible D gene TRBD1, 5 bases. V gave up 2 bases and J gave up 1 base, with 12 bases separating them. Germline loops: CDR1 MNHEY, CDR2 SVGAGI. The CDR3 extends over 16 amino acids. In DNA, the CDR3 is TGTGCCAGCAGTTACGGAGGGGCCCGATCTGGAAACACCATATATTTT. It translates to CASSYGGARSGNTIYF.

This clone occurred once. The rearrangement joins TRBV7-3 to TRBJ1-1; no reliable D call. Germline lookup yields CDR1 SGHTA and CDR2 FQGTGA. The CDR3 length is 14 residues. Trimming shortened V by 5 bases and J by 1 base, and 11 bases separated the two germline ends. In DNA form, the CDR3 reads TGTGCCAGCAGCCCCTCCCATAGGAACACTGAAGCTTTCTTT. Protein: CASSPSHRNTEAFF.

The table lists this clone with a count of one. As DNA, the CDR3 is TGTGCCAGCAGAGGAAACCTAGCGGGGGGACGTTACAATGAGCAGTTCTTC. Translated, it gives CASRGNLAGGRYNEQFF. The rearrangement links TRBV2 to TRBJ2-1; 11 positions match TRBD2. Unmatched junction bases numbered 11, after V lost 6 bases and J lost 4 bases. This CDR3 has 17 amino acids. Germline CDR1 reads SNHLY; CDR2 reads FYNNEI.

The chain carries TRBV30 and TRBJ2-5; 11 bases are shared with TRBD2. CDR3 length equals 15 residues. Per the germline V gene, CDR1 is GTSNPN and CDR2 is SVGIG (reference sequence). Trimming took 2 bases from V and 4 from J; bases not matched to a gene: 6. The CDR3 nucleotides read TGTGCCTGGAGTTGGGAACTAGCGGGGGTAGAGACCCAGTACTTC. The encoded protein is CAWSWELAGVETQYF.

The chain recombines TRBV10-3 with TRBJ1-1; TRBD1 might be the D (6 bases). The CDR3 loop spans 12 amino acids. Germline V gene data show CDR1 as ENHRY and CDR2 as SYGVKD. V lost 2 bases and J 8 bases, leaving 9 bases between the germline ends. CDR3 bases: TGTGCCATCAGTGAGCGGACAGAAGAAGCTTTCTTT. It yields the protein CAISERTEEAFF.

In nucleotides, the CDR3 is TGTGCCAGCACCGCAACGACTAGCGCGACTAGCACAGATACGCAGTATTTT. The encoded protein is CASTATTSATSTDTQYF. V and J are TRBV25-1 and TRBJ2-3, with 8 bases identical to TRBD2. J gave up 0 bases and V 7 bases, and 12 bases lay outside the gene matches. The CDR3 runs to 17 residues. The germline V gene encodes CDR1 MGHDK and CDR2 SYGVNS.

This rearrangement joins TRBV5-5 to TRBJ2-7, with TRBD2 as a possible D gene (6 bases). CDR3 length equals 16 residues. In germline, CDR1 is SGHKS, CDR2 YYEKEE (reference sequence). Deletions cut 0 bases from V and 4 bases from J, with 17 bases between. The CDR3 spells CASSLAYSGVAYEQYF. The CDR3 DNA reads as TGTGCCAGCAGCTTGGCCTATAGCGGAGTCGCTTACGAGCAGTACTTC.